This T cell receptor beta chain comes out of a study of post-analysis software for immune sequencing data. Looking at the study overall: The courses of disease that were included comprised relapsing-remitting, secondary progressive and progressive-relapsing multiple sclerosis. General study findings and limits: Patients used a few TRBV segments, including TRBV5-6, TRBV5-1 and TRBV20-1, more often than controls.

Unique molecular identifiers featured in each of the TCR beta cDNA libraries. TCRdb recomputed calls from the PCR reads with MiXCR, one row per CDR3 protein. The sample lists roughly 570,000 distinct CDR3 sequences, under 40% occurring once. Germline V gene data show CDR1 as SEHNR and CDR2 as FQNEAQ (reference sequence). This CDR3 has 14 residues. Trimming pared 4 bases from V and 3 bases from J, leaving 13 bases between. This clonotype was recorded many times. The antigen is undetermined. What was sequenced was blood. The source of this sequence is a girl aged 2-17 years with multiple sclerosis. The chain has TRBV7-9 and TRBJ2-7; no clear D. The CDR3 nucleotides are TGTGCCAGCAGCTCAACCCCCGGCAGCTACGAGCAGTACTTC. This codes for CASSSTPGSYEQYF.